This TCR beta chain was retrieved from a study of T cell clonality in common variable immunodeficiency (dated by TCRdb to about 2015). For sequencing, equivalent amounts of genomic DNA were input from CVID and control samples. For every sample, a 60 bp segment covering the rearranged TCRbeta CDR3 region was amplified and then sequenced. The immunoSEQ assay, a bias-corrected multiplex PCR with high-throughput sequencing, was employed for TCRbeta amplification. As for the authors' bioinformatics: Every unique nucleotide sequence counted as a clone and was annotated with V, D and J genes, copy number and frequency. Sequences were labeled productive if in frame, and non-productive if out of frame or containing stop codons. As previously described, clonality was computed from Shannon's entropy. The predicted amino acid sequences of productive clones were used to derive the mean CDR3 Kyte-Doolittle hydropathy. Scaled V gene usage was hierarchically clustered using Manhattan distance and complete linkage with the R hclust function. To assess clone sharing by CDR3 amino acid sequence, 12 repertoires per group were resampled over 100 rounds. The repertoires were searched for approximately 70 published EBV-specific TCRbeta sequences and 200 to 300 published CMV-specific TCRbeta sequences. Analysis left out two CVID samples that produced under 10,000 sequences, so 35 to 50 CVID repertoires remained. In TCRdb, the immuneACCESS table is reduced to in-frame sequences with V and J assigned. These tables do not hold every clone; where another copy was compared, an unresolved V gene accounts for under half, and the others remain unexplained. V and J calls and clone size are given by that table; D and trimming were obtained from the DNA. In this sample the table shows about 28,000 clones, and no singletons are among them. The biggest ten clones account for 29% of the sample.

Study-wide conclusions, independent of this receptor: Healthy controls shared more TCRbeta clones with each other than CVID subjects shared among themselves (p < 0.0001). Correlations of repertoire features with clinical complications were constrained by heterogeneity among patients within the CVID cohort. CVID TCRbeta sequences were reported to have fewer deletions and N-nucleotide insertions and to lack highly modified clones with 13 or more V deletions. TCRbeta clonality was higher in CVID subjects than in healthy controls (t-test p = 0.018), and the increase was most characteristic of about a third of subjects. The authors noted that sequencing repertoires of T cell subpopulations would be needed to clarify what caused the increased clonality in CVID. Even though DNA input was equal, the average per sample came to roughly 80,000 unique sequences for controls compared with about 34,000 for CVID samples.

Turning to this clone: The antigen this receptor binds is unknown. The read halts 3 residues ahead of the CDR3 end, with the missing end drawn from the germline J gene.

CDR1 and CDR2, per the germline V gene, are SGHNT and YENEEA. From cysteine to phenylalanine, the CDR3 is 14 amino acids long. The DNA has 33 bases, all within the CDR3, and is read from base 1. Here V drops 1 base and J drops 8 bases, and the junction holds 3 bases not matched to any gene. Diagnosis of CVID followed standard criteria, namely serum IgG, IgA and/or IgM below the normal range together with specific antibody deficiency. There were about 45 subjects in the CVID group (about 29 male and 15 or so female), ranging in age from about 8 to 70 years, with a mean age of roughly 40. Both CVID patients and healthy controls were predominantly of Caucasian heritage. At the time of study participation, every CVID subject had been on replacement immunoglobulin therapy for one year or longer. At blood collection, none of the CVID subjects was ill or on immunomodulatory or immunosuppressive medication. From each donor, about 4.5 to 8.5 ml of heparinized peripheral whole blood was collected. Genomic DNA from adults with common variable immune deficiency (CVID) and from healthy adult controls was used to sequence TCRbeta CDR3 repertoires. Diluted blood was density-centrifuged over Hypaque 1077 or Ficoll-Paque to isolate peripheral blood mononuclear cells. Unsorted mononuclear cells served as the source of genomic DNA, which was extracted either by Qiagen column purification or by a centrifugation-based method.

Sequencing input: peripheral blood mononuclear cells. The chain joins TRBV11-3 to TRBJ2-1; 9 bases in between match TRBD1. The clonotype was recovered from a human donor with common variable immunodeficiency. The CDR3 is CASSLGTGGDEQFF. The part of the CDR3 DNA that was read is TGTGCCAGCAGCTTAGGTACAGGGGGCGATGAG.